Described below is a single T cell receptor (beta chain) sequence and its context. The data were obtained in a study of T cell changes during pregnancy in multiple sclerosis. Generated by immunoSEQ multiplex PCR, the TCRdb table keeps only in-frame clones and is missing some. The sample has about 52,000 clones, almost 95% seen once. The junction had 8 bases not matched to a gene; V was cut back by 1 base and J by 7 bases. CDR1 is MNHEY and CDR2 is SVGAGI in the germline V gene. This CDR3 is built from 16 residues. Source: CD4+ T cells from peripheral blood mononuclear cells, taken in the third trimester of pregnancy. The clonotype was recovered from a female donor with multiple sclerosis, enrolled in a pregnancy study. V and J are TRBV6-5 and TRBJ2-7, with 12 bases identical to TRBD1. The CDR3 loop is CASSYFPGQGAGEQYF. DNA of the CDR3: TGTGCCAGCAGTTACTTTCCGGGACAGGGGGCAGGGGAGCAGTACTTC.